A selection of T cell receptor beta chains follows, all from one sample in a study of shared clonotypes between healthy human individuals. The data were produced by immunoSEQ multiplex PCR, yet TCRdb's version contains in-frame clones alone and is incomplete. Of about 1 million clones in the sample, about 80% are singletons; the top ten hold roughly 1.4%. The sequenced material came from memory CD4+ T cells sorted from blood. The receptors shown here come from a man between 18 and 35 years old in good health. CDR3s include the opening cysteine and the closing phenylalanine or tryptophan. D genes are given only for firm matches. Size is omitted from some rows. Given values are once, few, many or a class for expanded clones.

d_call,clone_size,j_call,v_call,cdr3_aa,cdr3_nt
TRBD2,.,TRBJ2-7,TRBV5-6,CASSLRGLAGHEQYF,TGTGCCAGCAGCTTACGGGGACTAGCAGGACACGAGCAGTACTTC
TRBD1,.,TRBJ2-2,TRBV10-2,CASRSEQGRGGELFF,TGCGCCAGCAGGTCGGAACAGGGGAGAGGCGGGGAGCTGTTTTTT
.,.,TRBJ2-4,TRBV4-3,CASSQVYGRLGKNIQYF,TGCGCCAGCAGCCAAGTATATGGGAGGCTGGGCAAAAACATTCAGTACTTC
TRBD1,.,TRBJ2-1,TRBV5-4,CASSPSQDRGLHEQFF,TGTGCCAGCAGCCCCTCACAGGACAGGGGGTTACATGAGCAGTTCTTC
.,.,TRBJ2-3,TRBV25-1,CASSESGATTDTQYF,TGTGCCAGCAGTGAGTCGGGGGCAACCACAGATACGCAGTATTTT
.,many,TRBJ1-6,TRBV19,CASSPDRGASSPLHF,TGTGCCAGTAGTCCCGATCGGGGGGCAAGTTCACCCCTCCACTTT
TRBD2,few,TRBJ2-5,TRBV4-2,CASSQDLAGGYGETQYF,TGTGCCAGCAGCCAAGATCTAGCGGGGGGATATGGGGAGACCCAGTACTTC
.,.,TRBJ2-6,TRBV6-1,CASSPTDSGANVLTF,TGTGCCAGCAGTCCCACGGACTCTGGGGCCAACGTCCTGACTTTC
.,.,TRBJ2-7,TRBV7-2,CASSLDGAGSSYEQYF,TGTGCCAGCAGCTTAGACGGGGCGGGGAGCTCCTACGAGCAGTACTTC
TRBD2,.,TRBJ2-7,TRBV18,CASSPPAGGGYEQYF,TGTGCCAGCTCGCCTCCAGCGGGAGGCGGGTACGAGCAGTACTTC